This is a list of T cell receptor beta chains from one sample in a study of T cell repertoires in aging, cancer and after chemotherapy. TCRdb reanalysed the multiplex PCR reads using MiXCR and keeps one entry per CDR3 protein. The sample has about 10,000 distinct CDR3 sequences; about 40% are singletons. Sequencing was done on a sample of blood. These receptors were obtained from a human donor in good health. Both conserved end residues are part of each CDR3. Fields, in order: V gene, J gene, CDR3 length, CDR3 protein.

TRBV5-6	TRBJ2-3	16	CASSLGAGTSTDTQYF
TRBV20-1	TRBJ1-6	15	CSARDLGTGNSPLHF
TRBV6-5	TRBJ2-7	15	CASRNPGQGMHEQYF
TRBV12-3/TRBV12-4	TRBJ1-2	13	CASSIGNNYGYTF
TRBV11-3	TRBJ2-1	16	CASSPGAGKGYNEQFF
TRBV5-4	TRBJ2-3	15	CASSPKRGATDTQYF
TRBV20-1	TRBJ1-1	15	CSAHRWTGEYTEAFF
TRBV18	TRBJ1-4	12	CASSPQGEKLFF
TRBV29-1	TRBJ2-1	13	CSVPGQGSNEQFF
TRBV7-7	TRBJ1-1	13	CASSLGHLTEAFF
TRBV5-1	TRBJ2-3	16	CASSLGGQTSTDTQYF
TRBV6-5	TRBJ1-2	16	CASSSYRVERGYGYTF
TRBV7-2	TRBJ1-1	13	CASSPHINTEAFF
TRBV4-2	TRBJ1-2	12	CASSLGGGLYTF
TRBV29-1	TRBJ2-5	12	CSVEKDARTQYF
TRBV12-5	TRBJ1-6	15	CASGLDSSYNSPLHF
TRBV6-1	TRBJ2-1	15	CASSARQGPYNEQFF
TRBV28	TRBJ1-5	13	CASTPGPNQPQHF
TRBV5-1	TRBJ1-5	15	CASSLVPGGNQPQHF
TRBV6-1	TRBJ2-1	14	CASSEDSSYNEQFF
TRBV12-3/TRBV12-4	TRBJ1-5	14	CASSWDRGNQPQHF
TRBV5-5	TRBJ2-2	14	CASSSDGNTGELFF
TRBV6-5	TRBJ2-2	17	CASSYTGRGSNTGELFF
TRBV30	TRBJ1-6	16	CAWSAWTGESNSPLHF
TRBV30	TRBJ2-1	14	CAKKTSGYYNEQFF
TRBV7-6	TRBJ1-5	15	CASSLEGGGNQPQHF
TRBV20-1	TRBJ2-3	13	CSARVGEADTQYF
TRBV14	TRBJ1-2	13	CASSGTGIYGYTF
TRBV20-1	TRBJ2-3	15	CSARSHGVSTDTQYF
TRBV12-3/TRBV12-4	TRBJ2-7	13	CASSLGRGYEQYF
TRBV5-1	TRBJ2-5	13	CASSRPGQETQYF
TRBV15	TRBJ1-2	14	CATSSRTGIYGYTF
TRBV5-1	TRBJ2-3	12	CASGDDTDTQYF
TRBV6-6	TRBJ1-2	15	CASSLARRGSYGYTF
TRBV5-6	TRBJ1-3	17	CASSLDHRRYSGNTIYF
TRBV27	TRBJ2-1	14	CASSARDRYNEQFF
TRBV19	TRBJ2-2	15	CASFDPGGTTGELFF
TRBV25-1	TRBJ1-2	13	CASSAGQNYGYTF
TRBV5-4	TRBJ2-7	15	CASSFGLAGGYEQYF
TRBV11-2	NA	17	CASSQAKGQGSYNEQFF
TRBV27	TRBJ1-1	16	CASIPPKGGAASEAFF
TRBV19	TRBJ1-1	16	CASNPTQGVMNTEAFF
TRBV29-1	TRBJ2-7	15	CSVDTGTALTYEQYF
TRBV29-1	TRBJ1-1	13	CSVPYSYYTEAFF
TRBV6-1	TRBJ1-3	11	CASSLGQTIYF
TRBV19	TRBJ1-4	14	CASTPGLGHEKLFF
TRBV11-2	TRBJ1-4	15	CASSLVDRFSEKLFF
TRBV29-1	TRBJ1-1	12	CSGRQGVTEAFF
TRBV15	TRBJ2-1	11	CATGQHNEQFF
TRBV19	TRBJ2-3	15	CASSARDRDTDTQYF
TRBV21-1	TRBJ2-1	16	CASSKAGSCSYNEQFF
TRBV11-1	TRBJ1-6	16	CASRLTTGDYNSPLHF
TRBV5-1	TRBJ1-5	14	CASSSRGGAQPQHF
TRBV6-5	TRBJ1-2	12	CASSYIGGGYTF